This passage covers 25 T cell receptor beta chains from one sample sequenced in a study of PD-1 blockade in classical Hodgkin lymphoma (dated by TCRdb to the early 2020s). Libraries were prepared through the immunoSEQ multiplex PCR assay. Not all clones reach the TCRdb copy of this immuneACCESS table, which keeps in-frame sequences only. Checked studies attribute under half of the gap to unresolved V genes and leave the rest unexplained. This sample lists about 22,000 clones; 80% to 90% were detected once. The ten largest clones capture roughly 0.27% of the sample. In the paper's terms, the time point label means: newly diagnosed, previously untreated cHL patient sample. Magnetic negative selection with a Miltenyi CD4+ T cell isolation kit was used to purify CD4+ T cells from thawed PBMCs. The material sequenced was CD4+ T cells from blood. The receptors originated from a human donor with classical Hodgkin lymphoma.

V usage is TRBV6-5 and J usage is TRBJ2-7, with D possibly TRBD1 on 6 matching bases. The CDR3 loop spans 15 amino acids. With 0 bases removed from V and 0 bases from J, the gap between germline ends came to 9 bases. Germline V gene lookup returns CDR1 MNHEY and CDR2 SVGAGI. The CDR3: CASSYSGGNSYEQYF. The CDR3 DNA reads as TGTGCCAGCAGTTACTCTGGGGGCAACTCCTACGAGCAGTACTTC.

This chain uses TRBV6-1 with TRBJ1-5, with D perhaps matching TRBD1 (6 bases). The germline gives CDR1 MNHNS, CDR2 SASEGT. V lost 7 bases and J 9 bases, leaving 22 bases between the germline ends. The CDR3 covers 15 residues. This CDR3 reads CASNLGQSTFGPQHF. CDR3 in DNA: TGTGCCAGCAATTTAGGACAGTCTACCTTTGGGCCCCAGCATTTT.

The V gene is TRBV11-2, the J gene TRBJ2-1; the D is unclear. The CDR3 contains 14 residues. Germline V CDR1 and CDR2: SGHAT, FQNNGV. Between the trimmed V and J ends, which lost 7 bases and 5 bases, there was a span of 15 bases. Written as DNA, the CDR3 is TGTGCCAGCACGGTCCGTCTCTTTGACAATGAGCAGTTCTTC. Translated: CASTVRLFDNEQFF.

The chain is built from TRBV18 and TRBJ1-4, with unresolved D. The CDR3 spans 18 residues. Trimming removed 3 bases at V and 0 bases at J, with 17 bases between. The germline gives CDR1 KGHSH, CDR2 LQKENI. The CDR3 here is CASSPRRLSIATNEKLFF. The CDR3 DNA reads TGTGCCAGCTCACCTCGCAGACTGTCTATTGCAACTAATGAAAAACTGTTTTTT. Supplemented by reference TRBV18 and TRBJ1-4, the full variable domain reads NAGVMQNPRHLVRRRGQEARLRCSPMKGHSHVYWYRQLPEEGLKFMVYLQKENIIDESGMPKERFSAEFPKEGPSILRIQQVVRGDSAAYFCASSPRRLSIATNEKLFFGSGTQLSVL.

The chain's CDR3 is CASSRDWSGANVLTF. In nucleotides, the CDR3 is TGTGCCAGCAGCCGAGACTGGTCTGGGGCCAACGTCCTGACTTTC. V gene TRBV28 combines with J gene TRBJ2-6; D not resolved. The ends were cut back, 6 bases at V and 1 base at J, with 10 bases in the middle. The CDR3 loop spans 15 amino acids. The germline V gene encodes CDR1 MDHEN and CDR2 SYDVKM.

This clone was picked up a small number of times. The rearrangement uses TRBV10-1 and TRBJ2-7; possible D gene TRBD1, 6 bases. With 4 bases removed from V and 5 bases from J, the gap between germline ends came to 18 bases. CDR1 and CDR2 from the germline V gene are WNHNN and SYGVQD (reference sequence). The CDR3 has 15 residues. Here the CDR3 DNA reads TGCGCCAGCAGTGCTCAGGGGTCAGCTGTGAACGAGCAGTACTTC. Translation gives CASSAQGSAVNEQYF.

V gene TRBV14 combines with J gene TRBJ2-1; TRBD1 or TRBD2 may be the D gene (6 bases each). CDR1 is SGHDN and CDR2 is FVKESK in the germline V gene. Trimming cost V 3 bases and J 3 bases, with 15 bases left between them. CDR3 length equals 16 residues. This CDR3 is CASSQASGALYNEQFF. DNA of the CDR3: TGTGCCAGCAGCCAGGCCTCGGGGGCCCTCTACAATGAGCAGTTCTTC.

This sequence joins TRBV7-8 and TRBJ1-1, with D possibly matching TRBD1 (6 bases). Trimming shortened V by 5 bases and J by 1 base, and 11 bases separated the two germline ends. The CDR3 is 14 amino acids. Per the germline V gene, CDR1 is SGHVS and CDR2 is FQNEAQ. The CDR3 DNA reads TGTGCCAGCAGCCCCCAGACAGGGAACACTGAAGCTTTCTTT. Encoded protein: CASSPQTGNTEAFF.

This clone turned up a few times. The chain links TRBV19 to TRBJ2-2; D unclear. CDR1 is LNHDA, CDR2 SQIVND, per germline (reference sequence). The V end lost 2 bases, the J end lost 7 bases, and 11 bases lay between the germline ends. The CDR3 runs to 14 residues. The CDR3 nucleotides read TGTGCCAGTAGTATAATGGTTGATGGCGGGGAGCTGTTTTTT. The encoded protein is CASSIMVDGGELFF.

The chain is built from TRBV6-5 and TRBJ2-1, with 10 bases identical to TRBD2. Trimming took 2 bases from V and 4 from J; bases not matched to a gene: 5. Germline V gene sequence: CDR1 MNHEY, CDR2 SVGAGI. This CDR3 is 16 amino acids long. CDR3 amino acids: CASSYPAGGGYNEQFF. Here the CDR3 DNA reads TGTGCCAGCAGTTACCCAGCGGGAGGGGGATACAATGAGCAGTTCTTC.

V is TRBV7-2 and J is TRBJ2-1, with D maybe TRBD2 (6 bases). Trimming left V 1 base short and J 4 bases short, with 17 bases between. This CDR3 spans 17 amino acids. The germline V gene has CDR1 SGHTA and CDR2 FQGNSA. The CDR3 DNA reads TGTGCCAGCAGCTTAGGAACGGCACTAGCCGAATACAATGAGCAGTTCTTC. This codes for CASSLGTALAEYNEQFF.

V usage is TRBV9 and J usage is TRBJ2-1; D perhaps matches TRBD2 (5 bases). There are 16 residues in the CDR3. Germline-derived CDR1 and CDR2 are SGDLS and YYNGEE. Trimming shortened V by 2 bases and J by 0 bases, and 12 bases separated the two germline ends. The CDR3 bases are TGTGCCAGCAGCGTCTCGGACTTTAGCTCCTACAATGAGCAGTTCTTC. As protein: CASSVSDFSSYNEQFF.

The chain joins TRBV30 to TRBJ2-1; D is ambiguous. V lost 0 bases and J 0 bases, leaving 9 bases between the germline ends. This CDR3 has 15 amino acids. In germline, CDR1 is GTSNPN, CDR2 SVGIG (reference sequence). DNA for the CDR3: TGTGCCTGGAGTGTGCCAGAAAGCTCCTACAATGAGCAGTTCTTC. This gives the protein CAWSVPESSYNEQFF.

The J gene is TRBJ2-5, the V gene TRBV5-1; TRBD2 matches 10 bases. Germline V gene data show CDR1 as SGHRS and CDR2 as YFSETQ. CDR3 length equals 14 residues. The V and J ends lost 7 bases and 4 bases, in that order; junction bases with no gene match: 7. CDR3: CASSTLAGVETQYF. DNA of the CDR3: TGCGCCAGCTCAACCCTAGCGGGAGTAGAGACCCAGTACTTC.

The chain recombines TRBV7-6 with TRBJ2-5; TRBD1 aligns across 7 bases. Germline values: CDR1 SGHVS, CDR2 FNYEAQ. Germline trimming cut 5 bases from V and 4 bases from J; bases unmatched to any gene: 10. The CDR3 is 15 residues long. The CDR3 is CASSPVRGLRETQYF. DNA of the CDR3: TGTGCCAGCAGCCCGGTAAGGGGGCTAAGAGAGACCCAGTACTTC.

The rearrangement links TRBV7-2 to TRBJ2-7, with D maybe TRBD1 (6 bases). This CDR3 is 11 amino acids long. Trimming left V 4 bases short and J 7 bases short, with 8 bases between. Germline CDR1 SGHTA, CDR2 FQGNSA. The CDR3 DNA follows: TGTGCCAGCAGCTCCGACAGGGAGCAGTACTTC. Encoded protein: CASSSDREQYF.

In nucleotides, the CDR3 is TGCGCCAGTTCACAGGGGGCGGGAGAGACCCAGTACTTC. It specifies CASSQGAGETQYF. The V and J genes are TRBV5-1 and TRBJ2-5; TRBD1 aligns across 9 bases. From germline, CDR1 is SGHRS and CDR2 YFSETQ. This CDR3 has 13 amino acids. Trimming at V came to 8 bases and at J to 4 bases, leaving 6 bases not matched to a gene.

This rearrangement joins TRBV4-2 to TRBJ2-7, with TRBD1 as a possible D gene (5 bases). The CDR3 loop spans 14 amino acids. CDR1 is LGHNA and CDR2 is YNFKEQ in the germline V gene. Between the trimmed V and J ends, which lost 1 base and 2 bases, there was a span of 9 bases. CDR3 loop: CASSQGGGTYEQYF. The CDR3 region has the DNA TGTGCCAGCAGCCAAGGGGGCGGAACCTACGAGCAGTACTTC.

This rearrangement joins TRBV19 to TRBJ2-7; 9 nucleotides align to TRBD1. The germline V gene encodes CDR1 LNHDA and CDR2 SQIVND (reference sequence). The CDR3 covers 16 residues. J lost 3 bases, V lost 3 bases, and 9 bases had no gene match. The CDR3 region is CASSIVGTGSLYEQYF. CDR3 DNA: TGTGCCAGTAGTATTGTTGGGACAGGGTCGCTCTACGAGCAGTACTTC. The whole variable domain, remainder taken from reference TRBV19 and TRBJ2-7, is DGGITQSPKYLFRKEGQNVTLSCEQNLNHDAMYWYRQDPGQGLRLIYYSQIVNDFQKGDIAEGYSVSREKKESFPLTVTSAQKNPTAFYLCASSIVGTGSLYEQYFGPGTRLTVT.

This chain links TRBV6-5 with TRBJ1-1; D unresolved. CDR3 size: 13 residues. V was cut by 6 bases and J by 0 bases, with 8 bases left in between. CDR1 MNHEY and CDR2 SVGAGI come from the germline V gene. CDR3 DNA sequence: TGTGCCAGCAGCACGCGGTTGAACACTGAAGCTTTCTTT. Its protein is CASSTRLNTEAFF.

The CDR3 sequence is CASSTYGGWGRYEQYF. The CDR3 DNA is TGTGCCAGCAGCACCTACGGTGGGTGGGGGCGATACGAGCAGTACTTC. The genes are TRBV7-2 and TRBJ2-7; maybe TRBD1 (6 bases). Per germline, CDR1 SGHTA and CDR2 FQGNSA. V was trimmed by 5 bases and J by 4 bases, leaving 21 bases between them. The CDR3 consists of 16 residues. The variable domain in full, completed from reference TRBV7-2 and TRBJ2-7, reads GAGVSQSPSNKVTEKGKDVELRCDPISGHTALYWYRQSLGQGLEFLIYFQGNSAPDKSGLPSDRFSAERTGGSVSTLTIQRTQQEDSAVYLCASSTYGGWGRYEQYFGPGTRLTVT.

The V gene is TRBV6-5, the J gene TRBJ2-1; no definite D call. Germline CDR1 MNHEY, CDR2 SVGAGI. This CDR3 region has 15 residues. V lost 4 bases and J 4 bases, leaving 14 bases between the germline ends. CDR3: CASSLTVTPYNEQFF. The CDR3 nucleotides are TGTGCCAGCAGTTTGACGGTCACGCCTTACAATGAGCAGTTCTTC.

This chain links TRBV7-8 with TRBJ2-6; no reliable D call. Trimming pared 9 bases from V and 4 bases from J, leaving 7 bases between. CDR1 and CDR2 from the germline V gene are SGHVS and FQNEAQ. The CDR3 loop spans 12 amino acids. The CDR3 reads CASSRGANVLTF. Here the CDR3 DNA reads TGTGCCAGTAGCAGAGGGGCCAACGTCCTGACTTTC. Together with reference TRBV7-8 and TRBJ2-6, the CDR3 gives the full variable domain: GAGVSQSPRYKVAKRGQDVALRCDPISGHVSLFWYQQALGQGPEFLTYFQNEAQLDKSGLPSDRFFAERPEGSVSTLKIQRTQQEDSAVYLCASSRGANVLTFGAGSRLTVL.

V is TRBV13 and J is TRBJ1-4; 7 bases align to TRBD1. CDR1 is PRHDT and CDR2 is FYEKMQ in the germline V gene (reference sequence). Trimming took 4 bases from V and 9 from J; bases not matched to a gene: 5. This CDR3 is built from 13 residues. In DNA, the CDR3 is TGTGCCAGCAGCTCCTACAGGGGTCAAAAACTGTTTTTT. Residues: CASSSYRGQKLFF.

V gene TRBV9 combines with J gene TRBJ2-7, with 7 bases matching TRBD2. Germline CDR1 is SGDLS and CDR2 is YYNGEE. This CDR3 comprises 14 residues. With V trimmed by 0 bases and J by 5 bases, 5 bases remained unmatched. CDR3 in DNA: TGTGCCAGCAGCGTAGGCGGGGGAGACGACGAGCAGTACTTC. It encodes CASSVGGGDDEQYF.